Only one count was recorded for the clone carrying this T cell receptor beta chain. The J segment lost 5 bases and the V segment lost 3 bases, leaving 4 bases of the junction unmatched. CDR1 is MGHDK and CDR2 is SYGVNS in the germline V gene. This CDR3 region has 15 residues. The record originates from a study of blood T cell repertoires in COVID-19. Study-level information: The samples span acute and convalescent COVID-19 from the United States, Italy and Spain.

Produced via immunoSEQ multiplex PCR; TCRdb's table is partial and in-frame only. The table records 65,000 to 90,000 clones, around 88% of them present only once. The specimen was peripheral blood. This TCR came from a man aged 45 to 65 with active COVID-19. The V call is TRBV25-1, the J call TRBJ1-1, with 12 bases that match TRBD1. The CDR3 sequence: CASSDGTGGRTEAFF. DNA of the CDR3: TGTGCCAGCAGTGATGGGACAGGGGGCCGTACTGAAGCTTTCTTT.